This T cell receptor (beta chain) was recorded in a study of tumor-infiltrating lymphocytes in primary liver carcinoma. Study overall: The tumors, T1-T3 N0M0 lesions, were roughly 4 to 10 cm across. Samples had roughly 3.65 to 8 million productive TCRbeta reads, comparable between tissue types. Points from the study as a whole: The overlap of tumor-adjacent and tumor-blood pairs was smaller than that of tumor region pairs.

Of note for this clonotype: Its antigen is as yet unknown. Just one base apart from a much larger clone, this may be a read error.

TCR beta cDNA was reverse-transcribed from 500 to 550 ng of total RNA. The reaction used a constant-region primer and ProtoScript II reverse transcriptase. What produced the TCR beta libraries was three nested multiplex PCR rounds using slightly modified ARM-PCR. Primers for the first two PCR rounds were TRBV1-TRBV30 forward primers and a C-beta reverse primer (about 9 cycles per round). TCRdb used MiXCR to reprocess the multiplex PCR reads, holding one entry per CDR3 protein. This sample carries approximately 340,000 distinct CDR3 sequences, around three fifths of them seen once, and the ten largest clones take under 8%. Germline DNA was extracted too, while blood RNA derived from unsorted whole blood. Before the surgical procedure, approximately 3.6 milliliters of peripheral blood were collected. The CDR3 is 16 amino acids.

The V call is TRBV12-3 or TRBV12-4, the J call TRBJ1-5, with TRBD1 identical over 9 bases. The tail of the sequence fits TRBJ2-3 better, so the J call may be wrong. The sample was peripheral blood. This TCR came from a man in his forties with primary liver carcinoma and hepatitis B virus infection. The CDR3 region is CASRAGTGNHNQPQYF. The CDR3 region has the DNA TGTGCCAGCAGGGCCGGGACAGGGAATCATAATCAGCCCCAGTATTTT.